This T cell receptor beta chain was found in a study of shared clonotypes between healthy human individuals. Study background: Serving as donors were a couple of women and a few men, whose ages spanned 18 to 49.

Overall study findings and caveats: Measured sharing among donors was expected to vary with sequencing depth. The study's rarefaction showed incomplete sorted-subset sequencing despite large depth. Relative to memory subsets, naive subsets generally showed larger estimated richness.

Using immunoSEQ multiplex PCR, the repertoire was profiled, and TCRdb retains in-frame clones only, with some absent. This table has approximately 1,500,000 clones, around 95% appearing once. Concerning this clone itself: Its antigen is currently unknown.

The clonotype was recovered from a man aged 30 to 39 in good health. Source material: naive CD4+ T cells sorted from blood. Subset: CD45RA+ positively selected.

This CDR3 is CASRDSNYNEQFF. The CDR3 DNA sequence: TGTGCCAGCCGGGACAGTAATTACAATGAGCAGTTCTTC. V usage is TRBV28 and J usage is TRBJ2-1; 7 nucleotides align to TRBD1. CDR3 size: 13 residues. Germline CDR1 is MDHEN and CDR2 is SYDVKM. The junction had 5 bases not matched to a gene; V was cut back by 8 bases and J by 4 bases.